The next 10 T cell receptor beta chains were all read from a single sample in a study of T cell responses to AZD1222 COVID-19 vaccine. Assay: immunoSEQ multiplex PCR; the TCRdb copy retains only in-frame clones and omits some. This table has nearly 90,000 clones, 70% to 90% appearing once. Here the sequenced sample was peripheral blood, taken on day 0 of AZD1222 vaccination. The receptor set was obtained from an adult in good health.

This clone has only one observation. This rearrangement joins TRBV19 to TRBJ1-5, with D unclear. CDR1 is LNHDA and CDR2 is SQIVND in the germline V gene (reference sequence). This CDR3 region has 16 residues. The V end was cut by 3 bases, the J end by 2 bases, with 14 bases between. The CDR3: CASSILRSGGNQPQHF. CDR3 in DNA: TGTGCCAGTAGTATTCTGCGATCCGGGGGCAATCAGCCCCAGCATTTT.

The gene calls are TRBV19 and TRBJ1-1; D might be TRBD1 (5 bases). This CDR3 is built from 14 residues. The ends were cut back, 2 bases at V and 2 bases at J, with 9 bases in the middle. Looked up from germline, CDR1 is LNHDA and CDR2 is SQIVND (reference sequence). The CDR3 nucleotides are TGTGCCAGTAGTATATCCCGGGACAACACTGAAGCTTTCTTT. It specifies CASSISRDNTEAFF.

The chain is built from TRBV24-1 and TRBJ2-5, with 7 bases that match TRBD1. CDR1 is KGHDR, CDR2 SFDVKD, per germline. Unmatched junction bases numbered 7, after V lost 3 bases and J lost 4 bases. The CDR3 extends over 15 amino acids. The CDR3 is CATSDNGQASETQYF. CDR3 coding DNA: TGTGCCACCAGTGATAACGGACAGGCCTCAGAGACCCAGTACTTC.

The DNA of the CDR3 is TGTGCCAGCAGTCTTGGACAGGTGAATTCACCCCTCCACTTT. Protein: CASSLGQVNSPLHF. The chain employs TRBV27 and TRBJ1-6; TRBD1 matches at 7 bases. Germline V gene lookup returns CDR1 MNHEY and CDR2 SMNVEV (reference sequence). V lost 5 bases to trimming and J lost 7 bases; unmatched junction nucleotides: 5. The CDR3 has 14 amino acids.

This chain joins TRBV16 and TRBJ2-5; TRBD2 agrees at 9 bases. Germline CDR1 KGHSY, CDR2 FQNENV. The ends lost 0 bases at V and 2 bases at J; junction bases unmatched: 7. The CDR3 consists of 17 residues. This CDR3 reads CASSQSQAGGLQETQYF. CDR3 DNA: TGTGCCAGCAGCCAATCGCAAGCGGGAGGCCTACAAGAGACCCAGTACTTC. Looking up the rest from reference TRBV16 and TRBJ2-5 gives the full variable domain: GEEVAQTPKHLVRGEGQKAKLYCAPIKGHSYVFWYQQVLKNEFKFLISFQNENVFDETGMPKERFSAKCLPNSPCSLEIQATKLEDSAVYFCASSQSQAGGLQETQYFGPGTRLLVL.

The rearrangement joins TRBV7-2 to TRBJ2-1, with 10 bases aligning to TRBD2. V was pared by 5 bases and J by 4 bases, with 5 bases of the junction left unmatched. The CDR3 is 15 amino acids. Germline CDR1 SGHTA, CDR2 FQGNSA. The CDR3 region is CASSQGLARYNEQFF. DNA of the CDR3: TGTGCCAGCAGCCAGGGACTAGCGAGATACAATGAGCAGTTCTTC.

This chain joins TRBV28 and TRBJ1-2; no reliable D call. Between the trimmed V and J ends, which lost 3 bases and 7 bases, there was a span of 6 bases. The germline V gene has CDR1 MDHEN and CDR2 SYDVKM. There are 11 residues in the CDR3. CDR3 residues: CASSFLGGYTF. The CDR3 nucleotides are TGTGCCAGCAGTTTCCTTGGTGGCTACACCTTC.

V usage is TRBV3-1 (or the pseudogene TRBV3-2) and J usage is TRBJ2-1, with D tentatively TRBD1 (6 bases). Per the germline V gene, CDR1 is LGHDT and CDR2 is YNNKEL (reference sequence). The V end was cut by 1 base, the J end by 15 bases, with 19 bases between. This CDR3 is built from 14 residues. The CDR3 sequence is CASSQGNWGTTSFF. CDR3 coding DNA: TGTGCCAGCAGCCAAGGGAACTGGGGGACAACTTCGTTCTTC.

CDR3 sequence: CASSLGKAHEQYF. For the CDR3, the DNA is TGTGCCAGCAGCTTAGGGAAGGCCCACGAGCAGTACTTC. V usage is TRBV7-3 and J usage is TRBJ2-7; D is ambiguous. Germline V CDR1 and CDR2: SGHTA, FQGTGA. V lost 2 bases and J lost 5, with 10 bases in between. The length of the CDR3 is 13 residues. The whole variable domain, filled in from reference TRBV7-3 and TRBJ2-7, reads GAGVSQTPSNKVTEKGKYVELRCDPISGHTALYWYRQSLGQGPEFLIYFQGTGAADDSGLPNDRFFAVRPEGSVSTLKIQRTERGDSAVYLCASSLGKAHEQYFGPGTRLTVT.

The CDR3 is CASSSRRRGATETQYF. The CDR3 region has the DNA TGTGCCAGCAGCTCCCGCCGCCGGGGGGCAACGGAGACCCAGTACTTC. The chain is built from TRBV11-2 and TRBJ2-5; TRBD2 is a possible D gene (7 bases). V was pared by 4 bases and J by 5 bases, with 20 bases between. This CDR3 has 16 amino acids. Germline V gives CDR1 SGHAT, CDR2 FQNNGV.